This TCR beta chain was recorded in a study of OX40 agonist ivuxolimab in advanced cancers. For the wider study: Ivuxolimab was a fully human IgG2 agonistic monoclonal antibody targeting the costimulatory receptor OX40 (CD134). Peripheral TCRbeta sequencing aimed to test whether ivuxolimab altered TCR sequence diversity and caused clonal T-cell expansion. Intravenous ivuxolimab was administered to patients every 2 weeks at six dose levels: 0.01, 0.1, 0.3, 1.5, 3 and 10 mg/kg. Partial responses occurred in three dose-escalation patients, of whom one had hepatocellular carcinoma and two had cutaneous melanoma. Among the roughly 50 dose-escalation patients, about 19 had hepatocellular carcinoma, roughly 15 melanoma, 9 renal cell carcinoma and 9 head and neck cancer. In the dose-escalation cohort, more than 80% of patients were male, and the mean age was 60 years with a range of roughly 23 to 90. The monotherapy dose-escalation portion (N ≈ 55 patients) of the phase I ivuxolimab trial is reported in the paper. Patients were allowed to have had prior anti-PD-1, anti-PD-L1 or anti-CTLA-4 therapy, and around 40% of the dose-escalation patients had previously received checkpoint inhibitors. Overall study outcomes, separate from this receptor: After ivuxolimab, more expanded clones were found on average in CD8+ T cells than in CD4+ T cells. At doses of 0.1 to 3.0 mg/kg, clonal expansion of both CD4+ and CD8+ blood T cells was observed from baseline to week 6. Low levels of normalized T-cell clonal expansion were also seen in some patients who did not respond. In the 0.1-3.0 mg/kg groups, partial responders had among the lowest normalized peripheral clonal expansion, particularly in CD8+ T cells. The antigen specificity of the clonally expanded peripheral T cells was not determined.

For sequencing of the TCRbeta CDR3 region, genomic DNA was extracted from the sorted cells. The immunoSEQ Assay was used for sequencing of TCRbeta CDR3 regions. TCRdb stores this immuneACCESS table with in-frame sequences only. Part of the clones is absent; in the studies checked, under half of the shortfall reflects unresolved V genes, and no reason is known for the rest. In this sample the table shows about 62,000 clones, roughly 84% of which occur a single time. Roughly 2.6% of the sample rests with the top ten. V is trimmed back by 6 bases and J by 0 bases, and the junction contains 6 bases that no gene match accounts for. The CDR3 runs 15 amino acids, cysteine and phenylalanine included. The retained sequence is limited to the CDR3, 45 bases, with the frame set at the first base. In the germline V gene, CDR1 corresponds to MNHEY and CDR2 to SVGAGI. The trial excluded patients who had a history of autoimmune disease or were on systemic immunosuppression. Peripheral blood for TCR sequencing was collected from all dose cohorts at baseline, on cycle 4 day 1, and on cycle 7 day 1. Samples came from an open-label, multicenter, first-in-human phase I dose-escalation trial of ivuxolimab. Adults with locally advanced or metastatic head and neck squamous cell, hepatocellular, melanoma or renal cell carcinoma were enrolled in the trial. CD4+ and CD8+ T cells were sorted separately from peripheral blood before TCR sequencing.

About this clone: Its antigen is currently not known. No base quality values were provided; no much bigger clone lies one nucleotide off.

The sample was CD4+ or CD8+ T cells sorted from blood, taken in a trial of the OX40 agonist ivuxolimab. The sequence was obtained from an adult with an advanced solid tumor such as melanoma, head and neck, liver or kidney cancer. The rearranged segments are TRBV6-5 and TRBJ2-3; TRBD2 agrees with 7 junctional bases. The CDR3: CASSFDSGSTDTQYF. The base sequence is TGTGCCAGCAGCTTTGATAGCGGGAGCACAGATACGCAGTATTTT.